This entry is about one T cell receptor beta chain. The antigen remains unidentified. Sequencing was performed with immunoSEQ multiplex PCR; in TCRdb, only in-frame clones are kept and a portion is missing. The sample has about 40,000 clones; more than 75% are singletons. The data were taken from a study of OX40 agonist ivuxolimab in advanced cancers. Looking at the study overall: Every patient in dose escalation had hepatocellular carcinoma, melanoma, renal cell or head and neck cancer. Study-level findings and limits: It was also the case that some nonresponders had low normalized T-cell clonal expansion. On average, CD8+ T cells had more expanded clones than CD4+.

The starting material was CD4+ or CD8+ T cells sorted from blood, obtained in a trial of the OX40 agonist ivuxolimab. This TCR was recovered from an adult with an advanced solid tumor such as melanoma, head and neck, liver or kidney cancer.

As DNA, the CDR3 is TGTGCCAGCGGGAAGAGACAGGGGAATCAGCCCCAGCATTTT. Translation gives CASGKRQGNQPQHF. The genes are TRBV28 and TRBJ1-5; TRBD1 matches at 8 bases. J lost 4 bases, V lost 8 bases, and 7 bases had no gene match. Germline V gene lookup returns CDR1 MDHEN and CDR2 SYDVKM. This CDR3 region has 14 residues.